One sample yielded the 27 T cell receptor beta chains listed below, sequenced in a study of spatial heterogeneity in lung cancer. TCRdb reprocessed the 5' RACE reads via MiXCR and lists one record per CDR3 protein. The sample records 48,000 or so distinct CDR3 sequences, approximately 5.3% being singletons. Time point meaning: sample taken at primary tumor resection. This sample comprised PBMCs, obtained at surgery. These receptors all come from a male donor with early-stage non-small cell lung cancer.

This clonotype appeared many times. J is TRBJ2-7 and V is TRBV15; the D is unclear. Germline CDR1 reads LNHNV; CDR2 reads YYDKDF (reference sequence). This CDR3 has 13 amino acids. The V end lost 0 bases, the J end lost 1 base, and 4 bases lay between the germline ends. CDR3 nucleotides: TGTGCCACCAGCAGAGATGGGTCCTACGAGCAGTACTTC. It translates to CATSRDGSYEQYF.

This clonotype was counted many times. The rearrangement uses TRBV4-1 and TRBJ1-5; D is unclear. Between the trimmed V and J ends, which lost 0 bases and 5 bases, there was a span of 5 bases. Germline V gives CDR1 MGHRA, CDR2 YSYEKL. The length of the CDR3 is 13 residues. CDR3 sequence reads: CASSQDGDQPQHF. The CDR3 DNA reads TGCGCCAGCAGCCAAGATGGTGATCAGCCCCAGCATTTT.

This clonotype was observed at least ten times. The gene calls are TRBV28 and TRBJ2-7; TRBD2 might be the D (6 bases). CDR1 MDHEN and CDR2 SYDVKM come from the germline V gene. This CDR3 has 15 amino acids. The V end lost 6 bases, the J end lost 0 bases, and 15 bases lay between the germline ends. This chain's CDR3 is CASREEGPRSYEQYF. CDR3 bases: TGTGCCAGCAGAGAGGAGGGGCCCCGCTCCTACGAGCAGTACTTC. Full variable domain (rest looked up from reference TRBV28 and TRBJ2-7): DVKVTQSSRYLVKRTGEKVFLECVQDMDHENMFWYRQDPGLGLRLIYFSYDVKMKEKGDIPEGYSVSREKKERFSLILESASTNQTSMYLCASREEGPRSYEQYFGPGTRLTVT.

This clonotype was observed many times. This chain links TRBV12-3 or TRBV12-4 with TRBJ1-1; no clear D. Trimming removed 6 bases at V and 1 base at J, with 9 bases between. CDR3 length: 13 residues. The CDR3 DNA sequence: TGTGCCAGCAGCTTAAGACAGAACACTGAAGCTTTCTTT. This sequence encodes CASSLRQNTEAFF.

In its sample, this clonotype was seen many times. This chain links TRBV7-9 with TRBJ1-1; D is ambiguous. V lost 6 bases and J lost 1, with 9 bases in between. The CDR3 totals 13 residues. The germline CDR1 and CDR2 sequences are SEHNR and FQNEAQ (reference sequence). CDR3 coding DNA: TGTGCCAGCAGTATCGGGCAGAACACTGAAGCTTTCTTT. Translation gives CASSIGQNTEAFF.

There are many counts of this clonotype. J is TRBJ2-7 and V is TRBV27; the match to TRBD2 covers 9 bases. V dropped 5 bases and J dropped 2; count of bases not matched to a gene: 7. CDR1 is MNHEY, CDR2 SMNVEV, per germline (reference sequence). The CDR3 consists of 15 residues. The CDR3 region has the DNA TGTGCCAGCAGTCCGGAGACTAGCGGAGCCTACGAGCAGTACTTC. Its protein product is CASSPETSGAYEQYF.

In this sample, this clonotype turned up many times. The chain joins TRBV7-2 to TRBJ2-2; D is unresolved. Between the trimmed V and J ends, which lost 3 bases and 12 bases, there was a span of 14 bases. CDR3 length equals 13 residues. Germline V gene data show CDR1 as SGHTA and CDR2 as FQGNSA. The CDR3 bases are TGTGCCAGCAGCTTGCAGGCCACTCCCCAGCTGTTTTTT. This sequence encodes CASSLQATPQLFF.

The sample holds many counts of this clonotype. The V and J genes are TRBV7-9 and TRBJ1-6, with D possibly TRBD1 on 5 matching bases. Trimming took off 3 bases at V and 5 bases at J, with 11 bases between the two ends. Germline CDR1 reads SEHNR; CDR2 reads FQNEAQ (reference sequence). The CDR3 is 15 residues long. The CDR3 spells CASSLGRTNNSPLHF. In nucleotides, the CDR3 is TGTGCCAGCAGCTTGGGACGGACAAATAATTCACCCCTCCACTTT.

CDR3 sequence (DNA): TGCAGCGCCAAAACCGGGACAGGGGGATACGAGCAGTACTTC. Encoded protein: CSAKTGTGGYEQYF. This chain uses TRBV29-1 with TRBJ2-7, with 11 bases lining up with TRBD1. This CDR3 is 14 amino acids long. Germline CDR1 and CDR2: SQVTM and ANQGSEA. V lost 7 bases and J lost 4; bases outside the gene matches: 9.

This clonotype was observed at least ten times. This chain joins TRBV29-1 and TRBJ2-7; D is perhaps TRBD1 (5 bases). Germline V gene sequence: CDR1 SQVTM, CDR2 ANQGSEA. Trimming removed 6 bases from V and 10 bases from J, with 13 bases in between. CDR3 length: 10 amino acids. The CDR3 protein is CSVSSGFQYF. CDR3 DNA sequence: TGCAGCGTGAGCTCAGGGTTTCAGTACTTC.

This clonotype has a count of ten or more. J is TRBJ2-3 and V is TRBV29-1, with a weak D call TRBD2 (6 bases). The CDR3 is 12 amino acids. V was trimmed by 7 bases and J by 9 bases, leaving 17 bases between them. The germline gives CDR1 SQVTM, CDR2 ANQGSEA. The CDR3: CSAGTSGETQYF. The CDR3 nucleotides read TGCAGCGCTGGGACTTCGGGGGAGACGCAGTATTTT.

This clonotype was detected ten times or more. The chain joins TRBV5-5 to TRBJ2-7; D is possibly TRBD1 (7 bases). Germline-derived CDR1 and CDR2 are SGHKS and YYEKEE (reference sequence). The CDR3 spans 15 residues. The ends were cut back, 4 bases at V and 9 bases at J, with 23 bases in the middle. DNA for the CDR3: TGTGCCAGCAGCAGCGTGGCGCAGGGGGGCGGAGGGCAGTACTTC. It is translated as CASSSVAQGGGGQYF.

With regard to this clonotype: A much bigger clone sits one base away, suggesting this may be a read error. The chain combines TRBV6-5 with TRBJ2-1, with a weak D call TRBD2 (6 bases). The CDR3 covers 14 residues. Per the germline V gene, CDR1 is MNHEY and CDR2 is SVGAGI. The CDR3 DNA reads as TGTGCCAACAGTTCCCTCCCTGGGGAGGATGAGCAGTTCTTC. Protein product: CANSSLPGEDEQFF.

Ten or more counts support this clonotype. This sequence joins TRBV12-3 or TRBV12-4 and TRBJ2-3; possible D gene TRBD2, 6 bases. The CDR3 length is 12 residues. Trimming removed 5 bases from V and 6 bases from J, with 9 bases in between. This chain's CDR3 is CASSPGRDTQYF. CDR3 in DNA: TGTGCCAGCAGTCCGGGGAGGGATACGCAGTATTTT.

This clonotype was observed many times. The chain links TRBV4-1 to TRBJ1-5, with D possibly being TRBD1 (5 bases). Germline V gene data show CDR1 as MGHRA and CDR2 as YSYEKL. Trimming took off 3 bases at V and 7 bases at J, with 10 bases between the two ends. CDR3 size: 13 residues. The CDR3 DNA follows: TGCGCCAGCAGCCAGAGATGGGGGCAGCCCCAGCATTTT. As protein: CASSQRWGQPQHF.

This clonotype appeared many times. This chain links TRBV5-4 with TRBJ2-5; either TRBD1 or TRBD2 may supply D (5 bases each). V lost 6 bases, J lost 13 bases, and 16 bases lay in between. The CDR3 consists of 11 residues. Germline V gene lookup returns CDR1 SGHNT and CDR2 YYREEE (reference sequence). CDR3 nucleotide sequence: TGTGCCAGCAAGGGGAGTGCCCAGCCGTACTTC. Encoded protein: CASKGSAQPYF.

This clonotype was counted many times. The chain couples TRBV24-1 to TRBJ2-1, with TRBD2 matching over 12 bases. The CDR3 is 15 amino acids. From germline, CDR1 is KGHDR and CDR2 SFDVKD. The J segment lost 10 bases and the V segment lost 5 bases, leaving 8 bases of the junction unmatched. The CDR3 DNA is TGTGCCACCAGTGCGACTAGCGGGAGTCTTACCGAGCAGTTCTTC. Amino acid sequence: CATSATSGSLTEQFF.

This clonotype was observed at least ten times. V is TRBV6-1 and J is TRBJ2-5; no clear D gene. This CDR3 is 13 amino acids long. With 5 bases removed from V and 1 base from J, the gap between germline ends came to 8 bases. Germline CDR1 reads MNHNS; CDR2 reads SASEGT. The CDR3 protein is CASSPGPQETQYF. The CDR3 DNA follows: TGTGCCAGCAGTCCCGGGCCCCAAGAGACCCAGTACTTC.

This clonotype was seen at least ten times. The chain joins TRBV5-1 to TRBJ2-7; perhaps TRBD1 as D (5 bases). Between the trimmed V and J ends, which lost 0 bases and 5 bases, there was a span of 6 bases. CDR1 is SGHRS, CDR2 YFSETQ, per germline. This CDR3 contains 12 residues. The CDR3 coding sequence is TGCGCCAGCAGCTTGGAGGGGAACGAGCAGTACTTC. It translates to CASSLEGNEQYF.

At least ten counts were recorded for this clonotype. The rearrangement joins TRBV27 to TRBJ2-3; D is ambiguous. The CDR3 contains 13 residues. The V gene's germline CDR1 is MNHEY and CDR2 SMNVEV (reference sequence). Trimming took off 6 bases at V and 0 bases at J, with 7 bases between the two ends. CDR3: CASRSSSTDTQYF. For the CDR3, the DNA is TGTGCCAGCAGGAGCAGCAGCACAGATACGCAGTATTTT.

This clonotype was observed a handful of times. This chain connects TRBV6-6 to TRBJ2-1, with D uncertain. Germline V gives CDR1 MNHNY, CDR2 SVGAGI (reference sequence). The V gene lost 6 bases and the J gene lost 0 bases, with 15 bases spanning the gap. The CDR3 loop spans 16 amino acids. Written as DNA, the CDR3 is TGTGCCAGCAGATCGGGCTTCTTCAGCTCCTACAATGAGCAGTTCTTC. Its protein is CASRSGFFSSYNEQFF.

A remark on this clonotype: One base away lies a much larger clone, so this may be a sequencing read error. For the CDR3, the DNA is TGTGCCAGCAGTTCCGAGGAAATGAGCACTGAAGCTTTCTTT. Protein sequence: CASSSEEMSTEAFF. The gene calls are TRBV6-1 and TRBJ1-1; D call uncertain. V lost 5 bases, J lost 4 bases, and 14 bases lay in between. This CDR3 spans 14 amino acids. The germline CDR1 and CDR2 sequences are MNHNS and SASEGT.

The sample holds many counts of this clonotype. The chain joins TRBV18 to TRBJ2-3, with a possible D match to TRBD1 (5 bases). In germline, CDR1 is KGHSH, CDR2 LQKENI. This CDR3 contains 14 residues. V lost 5 bases to trimming and J lost 2 bases, with 11 bases between them. CDR3: CASSTQTDTDTQYF. The CDR3 region has the DNA TGTGCCAGCTCAACTCAGACAGACACAGATACGCAGTATTTT.

This clonotype was detected only a few times. CDR3 loop: CASSLTGWDTQYF. CDR3 DNA sequence: TGTGCCAGCAGCTTGACAGGGTGGGATACGCAGTATTTT. This chain uses TRBV7-9 with TRBJ2-3; 7 nucleotides line up with TRBD1. Trimming removed 3 bases from V and 6 bases from J; junction bases left unmatched: 3. In germline, CDR1 is SEHNR, CDR2 FQNEAQ (reference sequence). This CDR3 contains 13 residues.

This clonotype was recorded at least ten times. The chain recombines TRBV5-4 with TRBJ2-1; D is undetermined. Trimming stripped 0 bases from V and 4 bases from J, with 5 bases between. The CDR3 sequence is 13 residues long. Looked up from germline, CDR1 is SGHNT and CDR2 is YYREEE (reference sequence). The CDR3 DNA is TGTGCCAGCAGCTTGGGGCCGTACAATGAGCAGTTCTTC. Translated: CASSLGPYNEQFF.

This clonotype came up many times. The chain employs TRBV3-1 and TRBJ1-5, with a weak D call TRBD1 (5 bases). The germline CDR1 and CDR2 sequences are LGHDT and YNNKEL (reference sequence). The CDR3 loop spans 17 amino acids. V lost 0 bases to trimming and J lost 1 base, with 13 bases between them. In DNA, the CDR3 is TGTGCCAGCAGCCAAGAGCCGATACCAGGGAGCAATCAGCCCCAGCATTTT. This gives the protein CASSQEPIPGSNQPQHF.

The chain carries TRBV9 and TRBJ2-5, with a weak D call TRBD2 (6 bases). From germline, CDR1 is SGDLS and CDR2 YYNGEE. The CDR3 covers 15 residues. Trimming cost V 3 bases and J 4 bases, with 16 bases left between them. The CDR3 DNA sequence: TGTGCCAGCAGCGCCCAGGCTAGCGTCCGAGAGACCCAGTACTTC. It specifies CASSAQASVRETQYF.